The 30 T cell receptor beta chains in this list originate from one sample, sequenced in a study of cytomegalovirus exposure and HLA in healthy donors. PCR primers comprised 60 Vbeta and 13 Jbeta primers. Profiled with immunoSEQ multiplex PCR; TCRdb holds only in-frame clones, not every one. Here the sample spans 100,000 to 150,000 clones, 80% being singletons. Sequenced input: PBMCs. The receptors stem from a young man in good health and CMV-seropositive.

V usage is TRBV29-1 and J usage is TRBJ1-2; no clear D gene. This CDR3 has 12 residues. Germline V CDR1 and CDR2: SQVTM, ANQGSEA. Trimming removed 5 bases at V and 4 bases at J, with 11 bases between. DNA of the CDR3: TGCAGCGTTCGAGTACCAGGCTATGGCTACACCTTC. Residues: CSVRVPGYGYTF.

This rearrangement joins TRBV5-1 to TRBJ2-1; weak D call: TRBD1 (6 bases). CDR1 is SGHRS, CDR2 YFSETQ, per germline. CDR3 length: 14 residues. Trimming shortened V by 4 bases and J by 1 base, and 9 bases separated the two germline ends. CDR3 bases: TGCGCCAGCAGCCCCGGACAGTCCTACAATGAGCAGTTCTTC. Protein product: CASSPGQSYNEQFF. The whole variable domain, filled in from reference TRBV5-1 and TRBJ2-1, reads KAGVTQTPRYLIKTRGQQVTLSCSPISGHRSVSWYQQTPGQGLQFLFEYFSETQRNKGNFPGRFSGRQFSNSRSEMNVSTLELGDSALYLCASSPGQSYNEQFFGPGTRLTVL.

The sample holds one count of this clone. The chain uses TRBV7-2 and TRBJ1-4; 7 bases fit TRBD1. There are 16 residues in the CDR3. Germline CDR1 is SGHTA and CDR2 is FQGNSA. V lost 4 bases and J lost 6; bases outside the gene matches: 11. The CDR3 DNA reads TGTGCCAGCAGCTACGATCCAGGGACAGCTCATGAAAAACTGTTTTTT. It translates to CASSYDPGTAHEKLFF. The whole variable domain, remainder taken from reference TRBV7-2 and TRBJ1-4, is GAGVSQSPSNKVTEKGKDVELRCDPISGHTALYWYRQSLGQGLEFLIYFQGNSAPDKSGLPSDRFSAERTGGSVSTLTIQRTQQEDSAVYLCASSYDPGTAHEKLFFGSGTQLSVL.

The chain uses TRBV7-8 and TRBJ2-1; the D is unclear. Trimming pared 5 bases from V and 8 bases from J, leaving 10 bases between. This CDR3 has 12 residues. Germline V lookup: CDR1 SGHVS, CDR2 FQNEAQ. The CDR3 nucleotides read TGTGCCAGCAGCCCGGAGTGGGATGAGCAGTTCTTC. Encoded protein: CASSPEWDEQFF.

The chain has TRBV25-1 and TRBJ2-5; tentatively, D is TRBD2 (6 bases). The germline CDR1 and CDR2 sequences are MGHDK and SYGVNS. V was trimmed by 6 bases and J by 5 bases, leaving 16 bases between them. CDR3 size: 14 residues. CDR3 sequence reads: CASSPPGAGETQYF. Written as DNA, the CDR3 is TGTGCCAGCAGCCCCCCCGGTGCGGGGGAGACCCAGTACTTC.

This chain links TRBV10-3 with TRBJ2-7; a possible D gene is TRBD2 (6 bases). V lost 6 bases to trimming and J lost 3 bases, with 15 bases between them. The CDR3 runs 14 residues. Per the germline V gene, CDR1 is ENHRY and CDR2 is SYGVKD. The CDR3 spells CAIRSGTLNYEQYF. The CDR3 DNA reads TGTGCCATCAGGTCCGGGACTCTAAACTACGAGCAGTACTTC.

This chain connects TRBV7-8 to TRBJ2-5, with 7 bases aligning to TRBD2. With 2 bases clipped from V and 5 bases from J, the junction kept 8 bases outside the gene matches. CDR1 SGHVS and CDR2 FQNEAQ come from the germline V gene. This CDR3 is 15 amino acids long. The CDR3 sequence: CASSLPPSGGETQYF. CDR3 bases: TGTGCCAGCAGCTTACCCCCCTCCGGGGGGGAGACCCAGTACTTC.

The chain links TRBV10-3 to TRBJ2-3, with 11 bases fitting TRBD1. The V gene end was trimmed by 3 bases and the J gene end by 3 bases; junction bases not matched to a gene: 5. Per germline, CDR1 ENHRY and CDR2 SYGVKD. This CDR3 comprises 16 residues. The CDR3 DNA reads TGTGCCATCAGTGAATCCGGGACAGGGGGAACAGATACGCAGTATTTT. Translated: CAISESGTGGTDTQYF.

The V and J genes are TRBV25-1 and TRBJ2-7, with D possibly matching TRBD1 (5 bases). V lost 3 bases to trimming and J lost 3 bases, with 15 bases between them. This CDR3 has 15 residues. Germline loops: CDR1 MGHDK, CDR2 SYGVNS. CDR3 bases: TGTGCCAGCAGTGAGCAGGGTAGGGGAAACTACGAGCAGTACTTC. This encodes CASSEQGRGNYEQYF.

As to this clone: No conserved phenylalanine or tryptophan is present at the end of the CDR3, so a read error is the likely explanation. The chain recombines TRBV6-5 with TRBJ1-4; 8 bases are a match to TRBD1. CDR3 size: 15 residues. CDR1 and CDR2 from the germline V gene are MNHEY and SVGAGI. V gave up 6 bases and J gave up 8 bases; unmatched junction bases: 11. The CDR3 DNA follows: TGTGCCAGCAGACGAGCCGGGACAGGAGAAGAAAAACTGTTTCTT. This translates into CASRRAGTGEEKLFL.

J is TRBJ2-3 and V is TRBV7-3, with 7 nucleotides matching TRBD1. Per the germline V gene, CDR1 is SGHTA and CDR2 is FQGTGA. The length of the CDR3 is 15 residues. Trimming took 4 bases from V and 1 from J; bases not matched to a gene: 5. The CDR3 here is CASSSGQPGTDTQYF. CDR3 in DNA: TGTGCCAGCAGCTCGGGACAGCCAGGCACAGATACGCAGTATTTT.

This clone turned up a few times. This chain joins TRBV13 and TRBJ1-5; weak D call: TRBD1 (6 bases). V was pared by 8 bases and J by 2 bases, with 16 bases between. CDR3 length: 15 amino acids. The V gene's germline CDR1 is PRHDT and CDR2 FYEKMQ (reference sequence). CDR3 amino acids: CASVKGGFGNQPQHF. CDR3 DNA sequence: TGTGCCAGCGTGAAGGGGGGGTTTGGCAATCAGCCCCAGCATTTT.

This clone has a handful of counts. The J gene is TRBJ2-7, the V gene TRBV27; D perhaps matches TRBD1 (6 bases). This CDR3 has 13 amino acids. Germline V gene data show CDR1 as MNHEY and CDR2 as SMNVEV (reference sequence). V lost 5 bases and J lost 6, with 14 bases in between. CDR3 coding DNA: TGTGCCAGCAGTCAAAACAGGGATCGCGAGCAGTACTTC. Translating gives CASSQNRDREQYF.

The rearrangement links TRBV10-2 to TRBJ2-5, with 8 positions matching TRBD1. Germline V gene sequence: CDR1 WSHSY, CDR2 SAAADI. J gave up 2 bases and V 8 bases, and 13 bases lay outside the gene matches. This CDR3 is built from 16 residues. The CDR3 region has the DNA TGCGCCAGCTATAGACAGGGGCACCAGCTTCAAGAGACCCAGTACTTC. Its protein product is CASYRQGHQLQETQYF.

The CDR3 DNA is TGCGCCAGCAGTGAGTCCGAACTAGCGGACACAGATACGCAGTATTTT. Translating gives CASSESELADTDTQYF. The V gene is TRBV10-2, the J gene TRBJ2-3; 8 bases fit TRBD2. Germline trimming cut 0 bases from V and 2 bases from J; bases unmatched to any gene: 4. This CDR3 region has 16 residues. CDR1 and CDR2 from the germline V gene are WSHSY and SAAADI.

This chain links TRBV28 with TRBJ1-2, with 9 nucleotides matching TRBD1. The CDR3 covers 15 residues. V trimming: 3 bases; J trimming: 3 bases; junction bases outside the gene matches: 5. Germline V lookup: CDR1 MDHEN, CDR2 SYDVKM. The DNA of the CDR3 is TGTGCCAGCAGTTTGGGGACAGGGAAGCACTATGGCTACACCTTC. Its translation: CASSLGTGKHYGYTF.

This chain joins TRBV6-5 and TRBJ2-7; tentatively, D is TRBD2 (6 bases). Per germline, CDR1 MNHEY and CDR2 SVGAGI. This CDR3 spans 14 amino acids. Trimming shortened V by 6 bases and J by 2 bases, and 14 bases separated the two germline ends. CDR3 DNA sequence: TGTGCCAGCAGCCCCTCGACGGGGGCCTACGAGCAGTACTTC. Residues: CASSPSTGAYEQYF.

The genes are TRBV29-1 and TRBJ2-3, with 11 bases that match TRBD2. CDR1 SQVTM and CDR2 ANQGSEA come from the germline V gene. V dropped 1 base and J dropped 0; count of bases not matched to a gene: 21. This CDR3 comprises 22 residues. This CDR3 is CSVEGASGGPMGPNTSTDTQYF. Written as DNA, the CDR3 is TGCAGCGTTGAAGGTGCTAGCGGGGGGCCCATGGGACCTAATACTAGCACAGATACGCAGTATTTT.

The rearrangement uses TRBV19 and TRBJ1-5; a possible D gene is TRBD1 (6 bases). Germline CDR1 is LNHDA and CDR2 is SQIVND (reference sequence). This CDR3 is built from 16 residues. V dropped 7 bases and J dropped 5 bases, with 21 bases sitting between them. The CDR3 loop is CASIPGARGLYQPQHF. The CDR3 DNA sequence: TGTGCCAGTATTCCCGGAGCGCGGGGGCTTTATCAGCCCCAGCATTTT.

This clone came up once. The DNA for the CDR3 is TGTGCCAGCAGCGTTCCCCAGACAGGCCTTTACTATGGCTACACCTTC. Translation: CASSVPQTGLYYGYTF. The J gene is TRBJ1-2, the V gene TRBV9; D is perhaps TRBD1 (6 bases). Germline loops: CDR1 SGDLS, CDR2 YYNGEE. The CDR3 is 16 amino acids. Between the trimmed V and J ends, which lost 2 bases and 3 bases, there was a span of 17 bases.

This chain connects TRBV2 to TRBJ2-7, with D possibly being TRBD1 (6 bases). V lost 3 bases and J lost 5, with 14 bases in between. Germline CDR1 SNHLY, CDR2 FYNNEI. There are 14 residues in the CDR3. DNA for the CDR3: TGTGCCAGCAGTGAGGTGCCAGGGGTCCACGAGCAGTACTTC. Protein: CASSEVPGVHEQYF. The entire variable domain, with the rest obtained from reference TRBV2 and TRBJ2-7, is as follows: EPEVTQTPSHQVTQMGQEVILRCVPISNHLYFYWYRQILGQKVEFLVSFYNNEISEKSEIFDDQFSVERPDGSNFTLKIRSTKLEDSAMYFCASSEVPGVHEQYFGPGTRLTVT.

The chain recombines TRBV10-3 with TRBJ1-5, with 8 bases that match TRBD1. The CDR3 has 15 residues. Trimming at V came to 5 bases and at J to 5 bases, leaving 8 bases not matched to a gene. Germline CDR1 ENHRY, CDR2 SYGVKD. CDR3 DNA: TGTGCCATCAGTACCGACAGGGGTCTAGATCAGCCCCAGCATTTT. It translates to CAISTDRGLDQPQHF.

This chain links TRBV29-1 with TRBJ1-2; D gene ambiguous. This CDR3 contains 11 residues. Germline V gene sequence: CDR1 SQVTM, CDR2 ANQGSEA. Trimming pared 6 bases from V and 8 bases from J, leaving 13 bases between. Written as DNA, the CDR3 is TGCAGCGTGCTGGAGGGCGGCGGCTACACCTTC. Its protein product is CSVLEGGGYTF.

The chain joins TRBV6-1 to TRBJ1-2; D gene uncertain. Between the trimmed V and J ends, which lost 4 bases and 1 base, there was a span of 7 bases. CDR1 MNHNS and CDR2 SASEGT come from the germline V gene. The CDR3 length is 13 residues. CDR3 protein: CASSGSLNYGYTF. CDR3 nucleotides: TGTGCCAGCAGTGGCAGTCTTAACTATGGCTACACCTTC.

V gene TRBV7-2 combines with J gene TRBJ2-3; D unclear. CDR1 is SGHTA and CDR2 is FQGNSA in the germline V gene. CDR3 length: 11 residues. Trimming removed 5 bases at V and 6 bases at J, with 6 bases between. CDR3 region: CASSLVDTQYF. The CDR3 DNA sequence: TGTGCCAGCAGCCTCGTCGATACGCAGTATTTT.

This chain connects TRBV5-1 to TRBJ2-7, with D perhaps TRBD1 (5 bases). This CDR3 region has 15 residues. Germline CDR1 SGHRS, CDR2 YFSETQ. The V end lost 5 bases, the J end lost 5 bases, and 20 bases lay between the germline ends. CDR3 residues: CASRLTVNTAHEQYF. The DNA of the CDR3 is TGCGCCAGCAGATTGACAGTTAACACGGCTCACGAGCAGTACTTC.

The chain uses TRBV28 and TRBJ2-1; D uncertain. The CDR3 runs to 12 residues. The ends were cut back, 2 bases at V and 12 bases at J, with 11 bases in the middle. Germline V gene sequence: CDR1 MDHEN, CDR2 SYDVKM. CDR3 region: CASSLQPRGQFF. CDR3 coding DNA: TGTGCCAGCAGTTTACAACCAAGAGGGCAGTTCTTC. Using reference TRBV28 and TRBJ2-1 for the parts outside the CDR3, the full variable domain is DVKVTQSSRYLVKRTGEKVFLECVQDMDHENMFWYRQDPGLGLRLIYFSYDVKMKEKGDIPEGYSVSREKKERFSLILESASTNQTSMYLCASSLQPRGQFFGPGTRLTVL.

This chain uses TRBV28 with TRBJ2-3; no reliable D call. The V end lost 4 bases, the J end lost 0 bases, and 14 bases lay between the germline ends. Germline V lookup: CDR1 MDHEN, CDR2 SYDVKM. This CDR3 region has 16 residues. The CDR3 spells CASSSRGSISTDTQYF. Written as DNA, the CDR3 is TGTGCCAGCAGTTCCCGTGGCTCGATTAGCACAGATACGCAGTATTTT.

This clone was detected only once. This rearrangement joins TRBV5-1 to TRBJ2-5; D not resolved. V was clipped by 1 base and J by 0 bases, with 10 bases between them. The V gene's germline CDR1 is SGHRS and CDR2 YFSETQ. The CDR3 is made up of 15 amino acids. The DNA for the CDR3 is TGCGCCAGCAGCTTGCTATCAACAGACCAAGAGACCCAGTACTTC. It encodes CASSLLSTDQETQYF.

The V gene is TRBV30, the J gene TRBJ2-5; weak D call: TRBD1 (6 bases). The better agreement between TRBJ2-7 and the DNA end casts doubt on the J call. The CDR3 is 15 residues long. CDR1 GTSNPN and CDR2 SVGIG come from the germline V gene (reference sequence). CDR3 region: CAWSSPTWDNYEQYF. Written as DNA, the CDR3 is TGTGCCTGGAGTTCTCCGACATGGGACAACTACGAGCAGTACTTC.